This TCR beta chain was found in a study of blood T cell repertoires in COVID-19. Study-level background: The study drew acute and convalescent COVID-19 samples from the United States, Italy and Spain.

The ends were cut back, 9 bases at V and 4 bases at J, with 9 bases in the middle. CDR3 size: 11 residues. The V gene's germline CDR1 is MNHNY and CDR2 SVGAGI (reference sequence). Original methodology: Cell counts per sample came from amplifying reference gene primers. Using immunoSEQ multiplex PCR, the repertoire was profiled, and TCRdb retains in-frame clones only, with some absent. The DNA was the basis for D and trimming; V, J and clone size are from that table. This sample carries under 200,000 clones, 70% to 90% of them seen once, and the ten largest clones take about 0.95%. The receptor's source is a man aged 35-49 years with acute or convalescent COVID-19. Sequencing was performed on peripheral blood. The V call is TRBV6-6, the J call TRBJ1-1, with D perhaps matching TRBD1 (5 bases). This CDR3 is CASLQGTEAFF. In DNA form, the CDR3 reads TGTGCCAGTCTTCAGGGCACTGAAGCTTTCTTT.